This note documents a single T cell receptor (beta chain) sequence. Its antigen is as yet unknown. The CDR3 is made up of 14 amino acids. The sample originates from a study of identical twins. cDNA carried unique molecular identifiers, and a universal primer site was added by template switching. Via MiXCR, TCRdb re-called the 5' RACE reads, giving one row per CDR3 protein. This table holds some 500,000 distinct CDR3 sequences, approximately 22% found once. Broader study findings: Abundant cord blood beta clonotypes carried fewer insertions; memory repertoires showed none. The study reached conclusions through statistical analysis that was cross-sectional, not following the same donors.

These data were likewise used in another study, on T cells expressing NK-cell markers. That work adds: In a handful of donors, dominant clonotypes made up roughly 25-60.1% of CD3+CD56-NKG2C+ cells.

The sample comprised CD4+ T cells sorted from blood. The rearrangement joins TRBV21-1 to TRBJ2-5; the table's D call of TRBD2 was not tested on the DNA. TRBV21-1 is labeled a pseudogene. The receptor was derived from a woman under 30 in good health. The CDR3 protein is CASSNAGEGETQYF. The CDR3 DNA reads TGTGCCAGCAGCAACGCGGGGGAGGGGGAGACCCAGTACTTC.